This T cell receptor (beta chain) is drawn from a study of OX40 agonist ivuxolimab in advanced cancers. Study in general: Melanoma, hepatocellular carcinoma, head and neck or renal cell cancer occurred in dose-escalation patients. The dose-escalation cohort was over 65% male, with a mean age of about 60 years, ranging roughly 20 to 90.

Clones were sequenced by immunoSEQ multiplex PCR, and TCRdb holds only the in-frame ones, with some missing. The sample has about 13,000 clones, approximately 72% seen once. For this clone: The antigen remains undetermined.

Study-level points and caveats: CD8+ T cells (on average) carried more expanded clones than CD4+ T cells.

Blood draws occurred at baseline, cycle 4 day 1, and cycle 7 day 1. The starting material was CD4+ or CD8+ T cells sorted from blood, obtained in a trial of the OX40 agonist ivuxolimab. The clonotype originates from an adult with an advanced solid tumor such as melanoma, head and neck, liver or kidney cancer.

The CDR3 nucleotides are TGTGCCAGCAGTTTATGGACTAGCGGGACCAGCCAAGAGACCCAGTACTTC. Protein: CASSLWTSGTSQETQYF. This chain links TRBV28 with TRBJ2-5; 11 bases are shared with TRBD2. Germline-derived CDR1 and CDR2 are MDHEN and SYDVKM. CDR3 length equals 17 residues. Germline trimming cut 0 bases from V and 1 base from J; bases unmatched to any gene: 4.